This T cell receptor (beta chain) was recorded in a study of shared clonotypes between healthy human individuals. Genomic DNA (from each subset) was split evenly across several immunoSEQ plates. Only in-frame clones appear in the TCRdb table, and some are missing; sequencing was by immunoSEQ multiplex PCR. The sample holds hundreds of thousands of clones, about 95% seen once. Worth noting for this clone: Antigen specificity is unknown.

Germline CDR1 is SNHLY and CDR2 is FYNNEI. The CDR3 spans 13 residues. Trimming took off 7 bases at V and 3 bases at J, with 12 bases between the two ends. Study results and limitations: Among donors, clonotype sharing was expected to be affected by sequencing depth.

Naive CD8 cells lacked CD45RO, underwent positive selection for CCR7 and left out terminally differentiated effector memory CD45RA+ cells. This rearrangement joins TRBV2 to TRBJ1-2; TRBD1 is a possible D gene (5 bases). The TCR sequence derives from a woman between 25 and 40 years old in good health. Specimen: naive CD8+ T cells sorted from blood. Written as DNA, the CDR3 is TGTGCCAGCACGGAGGGGAAGTACTATGGCTACACCTTC. This encodes CASTEGKYYGYTF.